This T cell receptor (beta chain) was found in a study of T cell changes during pregnancy in multiple sclerosis. Sequencing was performed with immunoSEQ multiplex PCR; in TCRdb, only in-frame clones are kept and a portion is missing. Counted here are under 100,000 clones, about 94% occurring once; the ten biggest clones make up 2% to 2.5%. The sequence derives from a female donor with multiple sclerosis, enrolled in a pregnancy study. The specimen comprised peripheral blood, sampled in the third trimester of pregnancy.

CDR3 protein: CSVQGGSFDTGELFF. The DNA of the CDR3 is TGCAGCGTGCAGGGGGGCTCCTTCGACACCGGGGAGCTGTTTTTT. This rearrangement joins TRBV29-1 to TRBJ2-2; D is possibly TRBD1 (7 bases). Trimming took off 6 bases at V and 3 bases at J, with 17 bases between the two ends. The CDR3 consists of 15 residues. CDR1 is SQVTM, CDR2 ANQGSEA, per germline.